Listed below are T cell receptor beta chains from one sample, sequenced in a study of regulatory T cells in long-lasting Graves disease. TCRdb fed the multiplex PCR reads into MiXCR, producing one record per CDR3 protein. The sample contains around 500,000 distinct CDR3 sequences, about 12% of which appear only once. A further study also used this sample, focusing on T cells in Graves' hyperthyroidism and ophthalmopathy.

The sample in question was peripheral blood mononuclear cells (PBMCs), obtained at new diagnosis, from a patient treated with antithyroid drugs. The source is a woman under 40 with Graves disease. Each CDR3 is given with its conserved first and last residue. D genes are given only for firm matches. For some rows the clone size is stated as once, few or many, or as a class when expanded; others skip it.

size	V	D	J	CDR3	DNA
many	TRBV2	.	TRBJ2-2	CASSDQRTTGELFF	TGTGCCAGCAGTGATCAGCGTACCACCGGGGAGCTGTTTTTT
many	TRBV2	TRBD1	TRBJ1-5	CASSVGTAGQPQHF	TGTGCCAGCAGTGTCGGGACAGCGGGTCAGCCCCAGCATTTT
many	TRBV28	.	TRBJ1-2	CASSPGQARNYGYTF	TGTGCCAGCAGTCCCGGGCAGGCGAGAAACTATGGCTACACCTTC
many	TRBV28	TRBD1	TRBJ1-6	CASSTTGFNSPLHF	TGTGCCAGCAGTACGACAGGGTTTAATTCACCCCTCCACTTT
many	TRBV6-1	TRBD1	TRBJ1-2	CASSESTGDVRGYTF	TGTGCCAGCAGTGAATCGACAGGGGATGTTCGGGGCTACACCTTC
.	TRBV6-5	.	TRBJ1-4	CASSSLRGYMPNEKLFF	TGTGCCAGCAGTTCACTCAGAGGTTACATGCCTAATGAAAAACTGTTTTTT
few	TRBV6-1	.	TRBJ2-2	CASRPNRKSNTGELFF	TGTGCCAGCAGACCGAACCGGAAATCGAACACCGGGGAGCTGTTTTTT
many	TRBV5-5	TRBD2	TRBJ2-1	CASSLAGTPTALAGRGDEQFF	TGTGCCAGCAGCTTAGCCGGGACCCCTACTGCGCTAGCGGGGAGGGGCGATGAGCAGTTCTTC
.	TRBV20-1	.	TRBJ1-1	CSAPFYTEAFF	TGCAGTGCCCCTTTTTACACTGAAGCTTTCTTT
many	TRBV12-3/TRBV12-4	.	TRBJ2-1	CASSLTRYNEQFF	TGTGCCAGCAGTTTAACCAGGTACAATGAGCAGTTCTTC
many	TRBV7-6	.	TRBJ2-7	CASSSRGPPYEQYF	TGTGCCAGCAGCTCACGAGGGCCCCCCTACGAGCAGTACTTC
many	TRBV9	.	TRBJ1-5	CASSVGSLSNQPQHF	TGTGCCAGCAGCGTTGGCAGTCTTAGCAATCAGCCCCAGCATTTT
many	TRBV7-2	.	TRBJ1-1	CASSQQQGLGAFF	TGTGCCAGCAGCCAACAACAGGGATTGGGAGCTTTCTTT
.	TRBV19	TRBD2	TRBJ2-3	CASRSLAGRTDTQYF	TGTGCCAGTAGGTCACTAGCGGGCCGCACAGATACGCAGTATTTT
many	TRBV7-2	.	TRBJ1-2	CASSEWGVGYTF	TGTGCCAGCAGCGAGTGGGGAGTTGGCTACACCTTC
many	TRBV7-9	TRBD2	TRBJ2-3	CASSKTTSAFTDTQYF	TGTGCCAGCAGCAAAACGACTAGCGCTTTCACAGATACGCAGTATTTT
.	TRBV11-3	.	TRBJ1-1	CASTPDVGDTMNTEAFF	TGTGCCAGCACCCCGGACGTGGGGGACACAATGAACACTGAAGCTTTCTTT
many	TRBV11-2	TRBD1	TRBJ2-7	CASSWDRGYEQYF	TGTGCCAGCAGCTGGGACAGGGGCTACGAGCAGTACTTC
many	TRBV18	.	TRBJ2-1	CASSPRWDYNEQFF	TGTGCCAGCTCACCACGTTGGGACTACAATGAGCAGTTCTTC
many	TRBV9	.	TRBJ1-1	CASSVDGRIFSEAFF	TGTGCCAGCAGCGTAGATGGCAGGATTTTCTCTGAAGCTTTCTTT
.	TRBV2	TRBD1	TRBJ1-2	CASSEVRQGRSGYTF	TGTGCCAGCAGTGAAGTAAGACAGGGAAGGAGTGGCTACACCTTC
many	TRBV28	TRBD2	TRBJ2-1	CASRLLAGGPGEQFF	TGTGCCAGCAGGTTACTAGCGGGAGGGCCAGGGGAGCAGTTCTTC
many	TRBV20-1	.	TRBJ2-5	CSARDPRREETQYF	TGCAGTGCTAGAGATCCCAGGAGAGAGGAGACCCAGTACTTC
many	TRBV19	.	TRBJ1-2	CASSIDRTYYGYTF	TGTGCCAGTAGTATAGACAGGACCTACTATGGCTACACCTTC
many	TRBV6-2/TRBV6-3	.	TRBJ1-1	CATGTIGTNTEAFF	TGTGCCACCGGGACAATTGGAACGAACACTGAAGCTTTCTTT
many	TRBV13	TRBD1	TRBJ1-4	CASSSGQGPYEKLFF	TGTGCCAGCAGCTCCGGACAGGGACCCTATGAAAAACTGTTTTTT
.	TRBV2	TRBD1	TRBJ1-5	CASREGTALYSNQPQHF	TGTGCCAGCAGGGAAGGGACAGCTCTTTATAGCAATCAGCCCCAGCATTTT
few	TRBV20-1	.	TRBJ1-6	CSARDTEFSPLHF	TGCAGTGCTAGAGATACAGAGTTTTCACCCCTCCACTTT
many	TRBV30	.	TRBJ1-1	CAWTKRGAQAFF	TGTGCCTGGACTAAGAGGGGGGCTCAAGCTTTCTTT
many	TRBV14	TRBD1	TRBJ2-7	CASSQTGSRRQYF	TGTGCCAGCAGCCAGACAGGGTCGCGGCGTCAGTACTTC